Included here is one T cell receptor beta chain sequence, with context. The antigen is unknown. TCR beta cDNA was made by 5'RACE template switching with UMIs. TCRdb reprocessed the 5' RACE reads, keeping one entry per CDR3 protein, no DNA. The sample totals roughly 120,000 distinct CDR3 sequences. The sample originates from a study of T cells expressing NK-cell markers. About the research overall: One of eight sequenced donors was HCMV-seronegative; the other seven were seropositive. Findings and limits, study-wide: Expanded NKG2C+ T cell clones were not confirmed as HCMV-specific. The dominant NKG2C+ clonotypes represented about 1.0-7.5% of CD8+ T cells in over 5 donors.

This CDR3 region has 16 residues. From germline, CDR1 is MNHEY and CDR2 SVGEGT. V gene TRBV6-2 or TRBV6-3 combines with J gene TRBJ2-3; TCRdb's assignment of TRBD2 cannot be checked, as there is no DNA. The origin of this receptor is a woman aged 18 to 75 in good health. Sample: blood T cells: a sorted CD56 or NKG2C T cell subset, CD4+ or CD8+ T cells, or bulk PBMC T cells (not recorded which). This CDR3 reads CASSPRLAGVFYTQYF.